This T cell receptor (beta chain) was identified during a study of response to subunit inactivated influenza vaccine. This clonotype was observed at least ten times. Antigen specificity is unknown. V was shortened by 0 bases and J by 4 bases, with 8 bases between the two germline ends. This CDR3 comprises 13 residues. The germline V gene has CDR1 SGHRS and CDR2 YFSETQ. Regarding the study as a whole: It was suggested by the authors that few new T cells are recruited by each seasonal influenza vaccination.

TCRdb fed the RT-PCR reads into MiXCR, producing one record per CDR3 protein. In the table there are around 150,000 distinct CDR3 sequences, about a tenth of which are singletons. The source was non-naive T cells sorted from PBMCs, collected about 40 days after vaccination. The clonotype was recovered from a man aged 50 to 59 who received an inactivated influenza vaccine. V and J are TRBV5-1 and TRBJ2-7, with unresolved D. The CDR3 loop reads CASSLVLGYEQYF. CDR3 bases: TGCGCCAGCAGCTTGGTTCTCGGGTACGAGCAGTACTTC.